These 22 T cell receptor beta chains came from one sample sequenced in a study of T cells after yellow fever vaccination. A single record per CDR3 protein comes from TCRdb applying MiXCR to the 5' RACE reads. In the table there are a few hundred thousand distinct CDR3 sequences, roughly 11% of which are singletons. The sample in question was PBMCs, obtained on the day of the first yellow fever vaccination. The source of these receptors is a man aged 18 to 30 who received the YFV17D yellow fever vaccine.

A few counts support this clonotype. The CDR3 coding sequence is TGTGCCAGCAGTTCCCAGCTCGGAGAGACCCAGTACTTC. Encoded protein: CASSSQLGETQYF. V and J are TRBV12-3 or TRBV12-4 and TRBJ2-5, with D unresolved. The CDR3 is made up of 13 amino acids. With 4 bases removed from V and 4 bases from J, the gap between germline ends came to 10 bases.

This chain joins TRBV5-1 and TRBJ2-1; 7 bases agree with TRBD1. Trimming took 0 bases from V and 3 from J; bases not matched to a gene: 6. Germline V CDR1 and CDR2: SGHRS, YFSETQ. The CDR3 extends over 16 amino acids. The CDR3: CASSLALQGIYNEQFF. CDR3 DNA: TGCGCCAGCAGCTTGGCCCTACAGGGGATCTACAATGAGCAGTTCTTC.

The chain has TRBV20-1 and TRBJ1-1, with D unresolved. CDR1 DFQATT and CDR2 SNEGSKA come from the germline V gene (reference sequence). The V and J ends lost 1 base and 7 bases respectively, with 16 bases between them. The CDR3 has 14 residues. CDR3 in amino acids: CSARATTTTLEAFF. The CDR3 DNA reads TGCAGTGCTAGAGCGACAACCACCACCCTTGAAGCTTTCTTT.

In its sample, this clonotype was seen many times. The chain combines TRBV4-1 with TRBJ1-2; the match to TRBD1 covers 8 bases. V was pared by 4 bases and J by 7 bases, with 11 bases of the junction left unmatched. Germline loops: CDR1 MGHRA, CDR2 YSYEKL. The CDR3 covers 15 residues. CDR3 amino acids: CASSRGQDFSRGYTF. The CDR3 DNA sequence: TGCGCCAGCAGCCGGGGACAGGACTTCTCTCGTGGCTACACCTTC.

This chain links TRBV6-2 or TRBV6-3 with TRBJ2-7; the match to TRBD2 covers 12 bases. Germline CDR1 is MNHEY and CDR2 is SVGEGT. Trimming removed 9 bases from V and 4 bases from J; junction bases left unmatched: 4. The CDR3 is 13 residues long. The CDR3 region is CASPGTSGYEQYV. The CDR3 nucleotides are TGTGCCAGTCCCGGGACTAGCGGGTACGAGCAGTACGTC.

This clonotype was observed many times. The J gene is TRBJ2-7, the V gene TRBV5-1; 10 positions agree with TRBD1. CDR1 is SGHRS and CDR2 is YFSETQ in the germline V gene. This CDR3 contains 18 residues. The V gene end was trimmed by 2 bases and the J gene end by 0 bases; junction bases not matched to a gene: 11. This chain's CDR3 is CASSFAFRTGGYSYEQYF. In nucleotides, the CDR3 is TGCGCCAGCAGCTTCGCGTTTCGGACAGGGGGATACTCCTACGAGCAGTACTTC.

The V gene is TRBV19, the J gene TRBJ1-6; D perhaps matches TRBD1 (6 bases). This CDR3 region has 14 residues. Trimming pared 7 bases from V and 9 bases from J, leaving 16 bases between. Germline V gene sequence: CDR1 LNHDA, CDR2 SQIVND (reference sequence). The CDR3 region is CASTWTVLGSPLHF. CDR3 DNA sequence: TGTGCCAGTACCTGGACAGTTCTTGGTTCACCCCTCCACTTT.

This clonotype was observed at least ten times. The V call is TRBV20-1, the J call TRBJ1-1; weak D call: TRBD1 (5 bases). The CDR3 covers 12 residues. The germline CDR1 and CDR2 sequences are DFQATT and SNEGSKA (reference sequence). V was cut by 2 bases and J by 1 base, with 5 bases left in between. The CDR3: CSARRGNTEAFF. CDR3 in DNA: TGCAGTGCTAGAAGGGGGAACACTGAAGCTTTCTTT.

This clonotype was seen many times. The chain employs TRBV5-1 and TRBJ2-3, with D perhaps TRBD1 or TRBD2 (5 bases each). This CDR3 is 13 amino acids long. Germline-derived CDR1 and CDR2 are SGHRS and YFSETQ. Trimming stripped 7 bases from V and 4 bases from J, with 13 bases between. The CDR3 DNA follows: TGCGCCAGCCCCCCCCGGGGCCCAGATACGCAGTATTTT. Protein sequence: CASPPRGPDTQYF.

Only a few counts were recorded for this clonotype. The rearrangement joins TRBV5-1 to TRBJ2-3; TRBD2 matches at 10 bases. The CDR3 sequence is 15 residues long. Trimming cost V 4 bases and J 6 bases; bases outside gene matches: 8. In germline, CDR1 is SGHRS, CDR2 YFSETQ. The CDR3 protein is CASSLRAGGEDTQYF. CDR3 bases: TGCGCCAGCAGCCTACGAGCGGGGGGGGAGGATACGCAGTATTTT. The variable domain in full, completed from reference TRBV5-1 and TRBJ2-3, reads KAGVTQTPRYLIKTRGQQVTLSCSPISGHRSVSWYQQTPGQGLQFLFEYFSETQRNKGNFPGRFSGRQFSNSRSEMNVSTLELGDSALYLCASSLRAGGEDTQYFGPGTRLTVL.

The chain carries TRBV6-5 and TRBJ2-5; perhaps TRBD2 as D (6 bases). This CDR3 has 16 amino acids. The germline CDR1 and CDR2 sequences are MNHEY and SVGAGI. Trimming took off 3 bases at V and 0 bases at J, with 14 bases between the two ends. The CDR3 nucleotides read TGTGCCAGCAGTTATGGGGCGGGGCCGTACCAAGAGACCCAGTACTTC. Protein product: CASSYGAGPYQETQYF.

The V call is TRBV12-3 or TRBV12-4, the J call TRBJ1-4; D remains unclear. The CDR3 contains 17 residues. Trimming removed 3 bases at V and 0 bases at J, with 14 bases between. As DNA, the CDR3 is TGTGCCAGCAGTTTGGGTTTAGGGCAGGCAACTAATGAAAAACTGTTTTTT. This sequence encodes CASSLGLGQATNEKLFF.

This sequence joins TRBV13 and TRBJ2-5, with D possibly TRBD2 on 5 matching bases. The CDR3 sequence is 15 residues long. Trimming took off 4 bases at V and 5 bases at J, with 17 bases between the two ends. The germline V gene has CDR1 PRHDT and CDR2 FYEKMQ (reference sequence). This CDR3 is CASSSPGFLGETQYF. The DNA for the CDR3 is TGTGCCAGCAGCTCCCCGGGGTTCCTCGGCGAGACCCAGTACTTC.

This clonotype was found a few times. The chain uses TRBV7-8 and TRBJ2-7; perhaps TRBD1 as D (6 bases). Germline V gives CDR1 SGHVS, CDR2 FQNEAQ. V lost 1 base to trimming and J lost 0 bases, with 16 bases between them. This CDR3 has 17 amino acids. The CDR3 nucleotides are TGTGCCAGCAGCTTAGGTTTGGACAGTCACAGCTCCTACGAGCAGTACTTC. Its translation is CASSLGLDSHSSYEQYF.

This clonotype was seen more than once but under ten times. The chain joins TRBV20-1 to TRBJ2-7, with 8 bases matching TRBD2. The V gene end was trimmed by 1 base and the J gene end by 1 base; junction bases not matched to a gene: 12. The CDR3 length is 17 residues. Germline V gene lookup returns CDR1 DFQATT and CDR2 SNEGSKA (reference sequence). The CDR3 reads CSARAIAASGLSYEQYF. In nucleotides, the CDR3 is TGCAGTGCTAGAGCAATCGCCGCTAGCGGGCTTTCCTACGAGCAGTACTTC.

This clonotype turned up a few times. The V and J genes are TRBV19 and TRBJ1-5, with D unresolved. V lost 3 bases to trimming and J lost 5 bases, with 8 bases between them. Germline assignment: CDR1 LNHDA and CDR2 SQIVND (reference sequence). There are 13 residues in the CDR3. In DNA, the CDR3 is TGTGCCAGTAGTATCCGGCTAGATCAGCCCCAGCATTTT. This sequence encodes CASSIRLDQPQHF.

This chain connects TRBV6-2 or TRBV6-3 to TRBJ1-5; maybe TRBD1 (5 bases). There are 17 residues in the CDR3. Germline V gene sequence: CDR1 MNHEY, CDR2 SVGEGT. V was pared by 2 bases and J by 6 bases, with 20 bases between. Here the CDR3 reads CASSYPAAGKGGQPQHF. The CDR3 bases are TGTGCCAGCAGTTACCCTGCCGCAGGGAAAGGAGGTCAGCCCCAGCATTTT.

This clonotype was found many times. The chain is built from TRBV5-1 and TRBJ2-5, with 11 nucleotides matching TRBD2. The germline gives CDR1 SGHRS, CDR2 YFSETQ. J gave up 5 bases and V 4 bases, and 7 bases lay outside the gene matches. CDR3 length: 15 amino acids. CDR3 bases: TGCGCCAGCAGCGGCGGGACTAGCGGCGGGGAGACCCAGTACTTC. Residues: CASSGGTSGGETQYF.

This clonotype was picked up a small number of times. The J gene is TRBJ2-1, the V gene TRBV7-3; the match to TRBD2 covers 10 bases. The CDR3 spans 16 residues. V lost 5 bases and J lost 4; bases outside the gene matches: 8. Germline loops: CDR1 SGHTA, CDR2 FQGTGA. CDR3 sequence: CASSPPSAGGYNEQFF. CDR3 DNA sequence: TGTGCCAGCAGCCCACCCTCAGCGGGGGGGTACAATGAGCAGTTCTTC.

This clonotype has only a few counts. V and J are TRBV29-1 and TRBJ1-1, with 10 positions matching TRBD1. V gave up 3 bases and J gave up 5 bases; unmatched junction bases: 3. CDR3 length: 13 amino acids. Germline lookup yields CDR1 SQVTM and CDR2 ANQGSEA. The CDR3 nucleotides read TGCAGCGTTGAGGGACAGGGGAGAACTGAAGCTTTCTTT. Translating gives CSVEGQGRTEAFF.

This clonotype has only a few counts. This rearrangement joins TRBV12-3 or TRBV12-4 to TRBJ2-5; D is uncertain. The CDR3 spans 11 residues. V lost 1 base and J lost 7, with 4 bases in between. The CDR3 bases are TGTGCCAGCAGTTTAGGGCGGACCCAGTACTTC. It codes for CASSLGRTQYF.

The V call is TRBV28, the J call TRBJ2-3; D possibly corresponds to TRBD2 (7 bases). There are 16 residues in the CDR3. CDR1 and CDR2 (germline): MDHEN, SYDVKM. V was shortened by 5 bases and J by 7 bases, with 22 bases between the two germline ends. The CDR3 DNA reads TGTGCCAGCAGTCCCCTGGGGGCGGGGGTCCGGTATACGCAGTATTTT. It specifies CASSPLGAGVRYTQYF.